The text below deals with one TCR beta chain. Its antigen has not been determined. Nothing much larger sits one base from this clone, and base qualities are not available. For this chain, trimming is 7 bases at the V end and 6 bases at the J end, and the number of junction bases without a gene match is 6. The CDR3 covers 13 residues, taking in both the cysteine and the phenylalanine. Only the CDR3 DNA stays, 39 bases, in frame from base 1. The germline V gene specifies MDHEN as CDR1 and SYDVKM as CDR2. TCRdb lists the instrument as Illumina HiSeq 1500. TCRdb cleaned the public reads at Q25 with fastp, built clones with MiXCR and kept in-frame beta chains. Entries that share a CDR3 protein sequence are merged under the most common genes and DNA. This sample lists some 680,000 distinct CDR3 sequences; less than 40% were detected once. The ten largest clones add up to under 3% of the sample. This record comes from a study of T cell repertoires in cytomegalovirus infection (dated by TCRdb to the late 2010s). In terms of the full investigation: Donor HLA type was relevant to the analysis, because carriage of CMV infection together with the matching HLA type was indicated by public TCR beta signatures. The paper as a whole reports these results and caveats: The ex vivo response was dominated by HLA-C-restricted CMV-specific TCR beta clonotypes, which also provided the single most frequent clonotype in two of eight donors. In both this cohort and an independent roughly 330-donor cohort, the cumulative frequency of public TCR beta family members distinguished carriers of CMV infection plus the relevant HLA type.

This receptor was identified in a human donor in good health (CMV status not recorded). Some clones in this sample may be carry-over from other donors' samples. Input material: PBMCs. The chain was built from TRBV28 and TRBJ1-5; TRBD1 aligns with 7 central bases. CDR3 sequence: CASKPTGLQPQHF. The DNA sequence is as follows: TGTGCCAGCAAGCCGACAGGGCTTCAGCCCCAGCATTTT. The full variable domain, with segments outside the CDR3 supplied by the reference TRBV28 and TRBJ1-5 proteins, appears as DVKVTQSSRYLVKRTGEKVFLECVQDMDHENMFWYRQDPGLGLRLIYFSYDVKMKEKGDIPEGYSVSREKKERFSLILESASTNQTSMYLCASKPTGLQPQHFGDGTRLSIL.